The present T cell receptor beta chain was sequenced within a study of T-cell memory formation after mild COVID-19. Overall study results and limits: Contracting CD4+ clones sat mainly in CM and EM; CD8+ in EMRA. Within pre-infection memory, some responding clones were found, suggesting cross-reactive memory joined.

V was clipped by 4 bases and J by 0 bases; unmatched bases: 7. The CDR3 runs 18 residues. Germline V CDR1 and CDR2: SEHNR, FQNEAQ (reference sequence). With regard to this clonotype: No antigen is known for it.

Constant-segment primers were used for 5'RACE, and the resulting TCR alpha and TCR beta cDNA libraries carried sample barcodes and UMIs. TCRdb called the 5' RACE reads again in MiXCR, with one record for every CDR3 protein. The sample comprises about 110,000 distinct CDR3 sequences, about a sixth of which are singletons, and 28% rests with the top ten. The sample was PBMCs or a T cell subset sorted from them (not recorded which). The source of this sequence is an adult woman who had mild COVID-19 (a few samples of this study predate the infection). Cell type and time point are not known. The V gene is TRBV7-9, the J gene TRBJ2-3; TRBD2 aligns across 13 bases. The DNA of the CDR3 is TGTGCCAGCAGCTCCGGGACTAGCGGGATGGCCAGCACAGATACGCAGTATTTT. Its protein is CASSSGTSGMASTDTQYF.